The rows below give T cell receptor beta chains drawn from one sample of a study of technical replicates of blood from several donors. Method: immunoSEQ multiplex PCR; TCRdb's copy keeps in-frame clones and lacks some. This sample has some 50,000 clones, with roughly 94% found just once. The source material was T cells isolated from PBMCs. Source of these receptors: a human donor in good health. Each CDR3 is given with its conserved first and last residue. The order of the fields is CDR3 length, J gene, V gene, clone size, D gene, CDR3 protein, CDR3 DNA. A D gene is named only where the DNA matches it firmly. Size is stated for part of the rows, as once, few or many counts, or as a class when the clone is expanded.

CDR3 length: 19
J gene: TRBJ2-1
V gene: TRBV9
clone size: NA
D gene: TRBD2
CDR3 protein: CASSVGASGSTSSYNEQFF
CDR3 DNA: TGTGCCAGCAGCGTAGGGGCTAGCGGCTCTACGAGCTCCTACAATGAGCAGTTCTTC

CDR3 length: 16
J gene: TRBJ2-7
V gene: TRBV6-6
clone size: NA
D gene: NA
CDR3 protein: CASSSFDRSRPYEQYF
CDR3 DNA: TGTGCCAGCAGTTCGTTCGACAGGAGTCGTCCTTACGAGCAGTACTTC

CDR3 length: 17
J gene: TRBJ2-1
V gene: TRBV29-1
clone size: NA
D gene: TRBD2
CDR3 protein: CSVEPAGEVDAYNEQFF
CDR3 DNA: TGCAGCGTTGAGCCAGCGGGAGAGGTCGACGCATACAATGAGCAGTTCTTC

CDR3 length: 13
J gene: TRBJ2-7
V gene: TRBV5-6
clone size: NA
D gene: NA
CDR3 protein: CASSTGSRYEQYF
CDR3 DNA: TGTGCCAGCAGTACGGGATCCCGCTACGAGCAGTACTTC

CDR3 length: 16
J gene: TRBJ2-5
V gene: TRBV7-9
clone size: NA
D gene: NA
CDR3 protein: CASSPWGQGVRETQYF
CDR3 DNA: TGTGCCAGCAGCCCCTGGGGCCAGGGCGTGCGGGAGACCCAGTACTTC

CDR3 length: 17
J gene: TRBJ2-6
V gene: TRBV5-4
clone size: once
D gene: NA
CDR3 protein: CASSLQGTRSGANVLTF
CDR3 DNA: TGTGCCAGCAGCTTACAGGGAACTCGCTCTGGGGCCAACGTCCTGACTTTC

CDR3 length: 13
J gene: TRBJ1-1
V gene: TRBV6-5
clone size: NA
D gene: NA
CDR3 protein: CASIQRDSTEAFF
CDR3 DNA: TGTGCCAGCATCCAGAGAGACAGCACTGAAGCTTTCTTT

CDR3 length: 14
J gene: TRBJ1-3
V gene: TRBV7-8
clone size: NA
D gene: NA
CDR3 protein: CASSLQGSGNTIYF
CDR3 DNA: TGTGCCAGCAGCTTGCAGGGATCTGGAAACACCATATATTTT

CDR3 length: 15
J gene: TRBJ2-1
V gene: TRBV28
clone size: NA
D gene: NA
CDR3 protein: CASSFPGLEYNEQFF
CDR3 DNA: TGTGCCAGCAGTTTCCCGGGACTGGAGTACAATGAGCAGTTCTTC

CDR3 length: 16
J gene: TRBJ2-1
V gene: TRBV29-1
clone size: NA
D gene: NA
CDR3 protein: CSAHGTNKISYNEQFF
CDR3 DNA: TGCAGCGCCCACGGGACAAACAAAATCTCCTACAATGAGCAGTTCTTC

CDR3 length: 14
J gene: TRBJ2-7
V gene: TRBV7-6
clone size: NA
D gene: TRBD1
CDR3 protein: CASSSGTGYAEQYF
CDR3 DNA: TGTGCCAGCAGCTCCGGGACAGGGTATGCCGAGCAGTACTTC

CDR3 length: 14
J gene: TRBJ2-5
V gene: TRBV5-1
clone size: NA
D gene: NA
CDR3 protein: CASSLGGRQETQYF
CDR3 DNA: TGCGCCAGCAGCTTGGGCGGGCGCCAAGAGACCCAGTACTTC

CDR3 length: 15
J gene: TRBJ1-1
V gene: TRBV7-8
clone size: NA
D gene: TRBD1
CDR3 protein: CASSSGQVGNTEAFF
CDR3 DNA: TGTGCCAGCAGCAGTGGACAGGTGGGGAACACTGAAGCTTTCTTT

CDR3 length: 11
J gene: TRBJ2-7
V gene: TRBV5-4
clone size: NA
D gene: NA
CDR3 protein: CASSLLSEQYF
CDR3 DNA: TGTGCCAGCAGCCTACTAAGCGAGCAGTACTTC

CDR3 length: 17
J gene: TRBJ2-3
V gene: TRBV7-8
clone size: NA
D gene: TRBD1
CDR3 protein: CASSTHLSDRESDTQYF
CDR3 DNA: TGTGCCAGCAGCACACACTTATCAGACAGGGAGTCAGATACGCAGTATTTT

CDR3 length: 15
J gene: TRBJ2-2
V gene: TRBV7-2
clone size: NA
D gene: TRBD1
CDR3 protein: CASSPRGRITGELFF
CDR3 DNA: TGTGCCAGCAGCCCCAGGGGGCGGATCACCGGGGAGCTGTTTTTT

CDR3 length: 15
J gene: TRBJ2-5
V gene: TRBV10-2
clone size: NA
D gene: TRBD2
CDR3 protein: CASSDRAGGLETQYF
CDR3 DNA: TGCGCCAGCAGTGACCGAGCGGGGGGCTTAGAGACCCAGTACTTC

CDR3 length: 16
J gene: TRBJ2-7
V gene: TRBV18
clone size: NA
D gene: NA
CDR3 protein: CASSPLGGLGSYEQYF
CDR3 DNA: TGTGCCAGCTCACCGCTCGGGGGGCTGGGGTCCTACGAGCAGTACTTC

CDR3 length: 16
J gene: TRBJ2-1
V gene: TRBV5-6
clone size: once
D gene: NA
CDR3 protein: CASSSPGILPADEQFF
CDR3 DNA: TGTGCCAGCAGCTCACCCGGGATCCTCCCGGCGGATGAGCAGTTCTTC

CDR3 length: 11
J gene: TRBJ2-4
V gene: TRBV29-1
clone size: NA
D gene: TRBD1
CDR3 protein: CSVGDRGQHYF
CDR3 DNA: TGCAGCGTTGGTGACAGGGGTCAACACTACTTC

CDR3 length: 16
J gene: TRBJ1-1
V gene: TRBV7-8
clone size: NA
D gene: NA
CDR3 protein: CASSLMAGGHGTEAFF
CDR3 DNA: TGTGCCAGCAGCCTGATGGCGGGGGGCCACGGTACTGAAGCTTTCTTT

CDR3 length: 15
J gene: TRBJ2-7
V gene: TRBV5-1
clone size: NA
D gene: NA
CDR3 protein: CASSLAEGSSYEQYF
CDR3 DNA: TGCGCCAGCAGCTTGGCGGAGGGAAGCTCCTACGAGCAGTACTTC

CDR3 length: 16
J gene: TRBJ2-4
V gene: TRBV28
clone size: NA
D gene: NA
CDR3 protein: CASSYTGFGAKNIQYF
CDR3 DNA: TGTGCCAGCAGTTATACAGGGTTTGGGGCCAAAAACATTCAGTACTTC

CDR3 length: 16
J gene: TRBJ2-1
V gene: TRBV15
clone size: NA
D gene: NA
CDR3 protein: CATSPRNWAQYNEQFF
CDR3 DNA: TGTGCCACCAGCCCTCGCAACTGGGCGCAATACAATGAGCAGTTCTTC

CDR3 length: 14
J gene: TRBJ2-1
V gene: TRBV18
clone size: NA
D gene: NA
CDR3 protein: CASSPPRGTREQFF
CDR3 DNA: TGTGCCAGCTCACCACCCAGGGGGACTAGGGAGCAGTTCTTC

CDR3 length: 13
J gene: TRBJ2-4
V gene: TRBV9
clone size: NA
D gene: NA
CDR3 protein: CASSASAGNIQYF
CDR3 DNA: TGTGCCAGCAGCGCCTCCGCCGGGAACATTCAGTACTTC

CDR3 length: 14
J gene: TRBJ2-1
V gene: TRBV5-1
clone size: NA
D gene: NA
CDR3 protein: CASRGLGSYNEQFF
CDR3 DNA: TGCGCCAGCAGGGGACTCGGCTCCTACAATGAGCAGTTCTTC

CDR3 length: 17
J gene: TRBJ2-1
V gene: TRBV13
clone size: NA
D gene: TRBD2
CDR3 protein: CASSLAASGGAWNEQFF
CDR3 DNA: TGTGCCAGCAGCTTAGCGGCTAGCGGGGGGGCTTGGAATGAGCAGTTCTTC

CDR3 length: 16
J gene: TRBJ1-4
V gene: TRBV18
clone size: NA
D gene: NA
CDR3 protein: CASSPQSGGTNEKLFF
CDR3 DNA: TGTGCCAGCTCACCCCAGTCGGGGGGAACTAATGAAAAACTGTTTTTT

CDR3 length: 11
J gene: TRBJ2-7
V gene: TRBV5-4
clone size: NA
D gene: NA
CDR3 protein: CASSRGYEQYF
CDR3 DNA: TGTGCCAGCTCGCGGGGCTACGAGCAGTACTTC

CDR3 length: 13
J gene: TRBJ2-5
V gene: TRBV29-1
clone size: NA
D gene: NA
CDR3 protein: CSVVASIGETQYF
CDR3 DNA: TGCAGCGTTGTCGCCTCCATCGGGGAGACCCAGTACTTC

CDR3 length: 16
J gene: TRBJ2-7
V gene: TRBV11-1
clone size: NA
D gene: TRBD2
CDR3 protein: CASSLNIAGGGYEQYF
CDR3 DNA: TGTGCCAGCAGCTTGAACATAGCGGGAGGCGGCTACGAGCAGTACTTC

CDR3 length: 15
J gene: TRBJ1-4
V gene: TRBV6-5
clone size: NA
D gene: TRBD1
CDR3 protein: CASRSGQGTNEKLFF
CDR3 DNA: TGTGCCAGCAGATCGGGACAGGGGACGAACGAAAAACTGTTTTTT

CDR3 length: 12
J gene: TRBJ2-7
V gene: TRBV7-9
clone size: NA
D gene: NA
CDR3 protein: CASSSGSSEQYF
CDR3 DNA: TGTGCCAGCAGCTCCGGGAGTTCCGAGCAGTACTTC

CDR3 length: 15
J gene: TRBJ2-7
V gene: TRBV6-5
clone size: NA
D gene: TRBD1
CDR3 protein: CASSYNGGQDNEQYF
CDR3 DNA: TGTGCCAGCAGTTACAACGGCGGACAGGATAACGAGCAGTACTTC

CDR3 length: 14
J gene: TRBJ2-7
V gene: TRBV7-9
clone size: NA
D gene: TRBD1
CDR3 protein: CASSRTGVTYEQYF
CDR3 DNA: TGTGCCAGCAGCCGGACAGGGGTAACCTACGAGCAGTACTTC

CDR3 length: 14
J gene: TRBJ2-7
V gene: TRBV28
clone size: NA
D gene: NA
CDR3 protein: CASSLGGKIYEQYF
CDR3 DNA: TGTGCCAGCAGTTTAGGCGGGAAAATCTACGAGCAGTACTTC

CDR3 length: 15
J gene: TRBJ1-2
V gene: TRBV7-9
clone size: once
D gene: NA
CDR3 protein: CASSSRDGLGGGYTF
CDR3 DNA: TGTGCCAGCAGCTCCAGGGACGGCCTCGGGGGTGGCTACACCTTC

CDR3 length: 15
J gene: TRBJ1-1
V gene: TRBV14
clone size: NA
D gene: NA
CDR3 protein: CASSQVLPRGTEAFF
CDR3 DNA: TGTGCCAGCAGCCAAGTTCTTCCCAGGGGCACTGAAGCTTTCTTT

CDR3 length: 14
J gene: TRBJ2-2
V gene: TRBV29-1
clone size: NA
D gene: NA
CDR3 protein: CSVGWTVNTGELFF
CDR3 DNA: TGCAGCGTTGGGTGGACAGTGAACACCGGGGAGCTGTTTTTT

CDR3 length: 16
J gene: TRBJ1-5
V gene: TRBV6-6
clone size: NA
D gene: NA
CDR3 protein: CASSHSPPVLNQPQHF
CDR3 DNA: TGTGCCAGCAGCCATAGCCCTCCGGTCCTCAATCAGCCCCAGCATTTT

CDR3 length: 13
J gene: TRBJ2-5
V gene: TRBV28
clone size: once
D gene: NA
CDR3 protein: CASSLPGRETQYF
CDR3 DNA: TGTGCCAGCAGTTTACCCGGGAGAGAGACCCAGTACTTC

CDR3 length: 16
J gene: TRBJ2-2
V gene: TRBV5-1
clone size: NA
D gene: TRBD2
CDR3 protein: CASSFGLAGNTGELFF
CDR3 DNA: TGCGCCAGCAGCTTCGGTCTAGCGGGGAACACCGGGGAGCTGTTTTTT

CDR3 length: 15
J gene: TRBJ2-7
V gene: TRBV7-6
clone size: NA
D gene: TRBD2
CDR3 protein: CASSLEGGWPYEQYF
CDR3 DNA: TGTGCCAGCAGCTTAGAGGGAGGGTGGCCCTACGAGCAGTACTTC

CDR3 length: 16
J gene: TRBJ1-6
V gene: TRBV15
clone size: NA
D gene: NA
CDR3 protein: CATSRDRGQYNSPLHF
CDR3 DNA: TGTGCCACCAGCAGAGATAGGGGACAATATAATTCACCCCTCCACTTT

CDR3 length: 15
J gene: TRBJ1-5
V gene: TRBV28
clone size: NA
D gene: NA
CDR3 protein: CATSPPDNRNQPQHF
CDR3 DNA: TGTGCCACCAGCCCCCCGGACAATCGCAATCAGCCCCAGCATTTT

CDR3 length: 15
J gene: TRBJ2-5
V gene: TRBV7-8
clone size: NA
D gene: TRBD2
CDR3 protein: CASSLGGGASETQYF
CDR3 DNA: TGTGCCAGCAGCTTAGGCGGGGGGGCTTCAGAGACCCAGTACTTC

CDR3 length: 15
J gene: TRBJ1-4
V gene: TRBV10-2
clone size: NA
D gene: TRBD1
CDR3 protein: CASTPGQGRGEKLFF
CDR3 DNA: TGCGCCAGCACCCCCGGACAGGGGAGAGGAGAAAAACTGTTTTTT